These 9 T cell receptor beta chains were sequenced from one sample in a study of radiation and T cells in renal cell carcinoma. Measured with immunoSEQ multiplex PCR; TCRdb has only the in-frame clones, and not every one. This table holds roughly 78,000 clones, 82% found once. Time point: blood 2 weeks post-SBRT. Specified treatment: 15 Gy SBRT to primary tumor, nephrectomy 4 weeks later. The sequencing here drew on blood, taken from a patient whose treatment included radiotherapy and nephrectomy. These TCRs come from a man in his 60s with renal cell carcinoma.

The gene calls are TRBV9 and TRBJ2-1, with 10 bases lining up with TRBD2. This CDR3 is 17 amino acids long. The germline CDR1 and CDR2 sequences are SGDLS and YYNGEE. V was pared by 0 bases and J by 8 bases, with 11 bases of the junction left unmatched. The CDR3 here is CASSVEGRLAGEHEQFF. CDR3 nucleotides: TGTGCCAGCAGCGTAGAGGGGCGGCTAGCGGGAGAACATGAGCAGTTCTTC. Drawing the rest from reference TRBV9 and TRBJ2-1, the complete variable domain is DSGVTQTPKHLITATGQRVTLRCSPRSGDLSVYWYQQSLDQGLQFLIQYYNGEERAKGNILERFSAQQFPDLHSELNLSSLELGDSALYFCASSVEGRLAGEHEQFFGPGTRLTVL.

The chain has TRBV28 and TRBJ2-3; D ambiguous. Germline loops: CDR1 MDHEN, CDR2 SYDVKM. CDR3 length: 15 residues. Between the trimmed V and J ends, which lost 5 bases and 6 bases, there was a span of 18 bases. The CDR3 loop reads CASSPWARFLDTQYF. The CDR3 DNA follows: TGTGCCAGCAGTCCCTGGGCTCGCTTTTTGGATACGCAGTATTTT. Based on the CDR3 plus reference TRBV28 and TRBJ2-3, the full variable domain is DVKVTQSSRYLVKRTGEKVFLECVQDMDHENMFWYRQDPGLGLRLIYFSYDVKMKEKGDIPEGYSVSREKKERFSLILESASTNQTSMYLCASSPWARFLDTQYFGPGTRLTVL.

V and J are TRBV5-5 and TRBJ1-4; D may be TRBD1 (6 bases). With 5 bases removed from V and 4 bases from J, the gap between germline ends came to 18 bases. CDR1 and CDR2 from the germline V gene are SGHKS and YYEKEE (reference sequence). The CDR3 runs 16 residues. CDR3 bases: TGTGCCAGCAGTCCGGGACACATTAGGCGTAATGAAAAACTGTTTTTT. Protein: CASSPGHIRRNEKLFF.

The V gene is TRBV7-2, the J gene TRBJ2-7; maybe TRBD2 (7 bases). Trimming left V 5 bases short and J 0 bases short, with 20 bases between. CDR3 size: 17 residues. Germline CDR1 and CDR2: SGHTA and FQGNSA. The CDR3 DNA reads as TGTGCCAGCAGCCCTGGGGGCGGGAGACCTAGCTCCTACGAGCAGTACTTC. It encodes CASSPGGGRPSSYEQYF.

The chain links TRBV10-1 to TRBJ2-6, with D unclear. V shed 0 bases and J shed 2 bases, with 8 bases lying between them. The CDR3 runs 16 residues. Looked up from germline, CDR1 is WNHNN and CDR2 is SYGVQD (reference sequence). The DNA for the CDR3 is TGCGCCAGCAGTGAGTCAGTAATGGCTGGGGCCAACGTCCTGACTTTC. It is translated as CASSESVMAGANVLTF.

The V and J genes are TRBV9 and TRBJ1-3; D remains unclear. This CDR3 has 14 residues. Trimming removed 1 base at V and 0 bases at J, with 5 bases between. The germline V gene encodes CDR1 SGDLS and CDR2 YYNGEE. The CDR3 is CASSVQSSGNTIYF. In nucleotides, the CDR3 is TGTGCCAGCAGCGTACAGAGCTCTGGAAACACCATATATTTT.

CDR3 bases: TGTGCCAGCAGTGAATCGGGATCCTACAATGAGCAGTTCTTC. As protein: CASSESGSYNEQFF. V is TRBV6-1 and J is TRBJ2-1; weak D call: TRBD2 (5 bases). V shed 2 bases and J shed 1 base, with 6 bases lying between them. Looked up from germline, CDR1 is MNHNS and CDR2 is SASEGT. This CDR3 has 14 amino acids.

J is TRBJ1-5 and V is TRBV6-1; TRBD1 might be the D (5 bases). The germline gives CDR1 MNHNS, CDR2 SASEGT. V lost 7 bases, J lost 9 bases, and 19 bases lay in between. The CDR3 contains 14 residues. This CDR3 reads CASNERDGDRPQHF. CDR3 sequence (DNA): TGTGCCAGCAACGAACGGGACGGCGATCGGCCCCAGCATTTT.

This chain uses TRBV27 with TRBJ1-1; weak D call: TRBD1 (5 bases). In germline, CDR1 is MNHEY, CDR2 SMNVEV (reference sequence). The V end lost 0 bases, the J end lost 5 bases, and 10 bases lay between the germline ends. CDR3 size: 14 residues. CDR3 sequence (DNA): TGTGCCAGCAGTTTATCAGGGGCAGGGACTGAAGCTTTCTTT. Its protein product is CASSLSGAGTEAFF.